The subject of this entry is one T cell receptor (beta chain). Its antigen is unidentified. This sample was taken from a study of cytomegalovirus exposure and HLA in healthy donors. Findings of the study overall: It emerged from a later analysis that several of the most significant clusters appeared to be linked to common viral pathogens.

The PCR used 60 Vbeta and 13 Jbeta primers. Per the original methods: It was a later analysis that counted roughly 80 million unique TCR beta chains, of which some 9.9 million were shared. Measured with immunoSEQ multiplex PCR; TCRdb has only the in-frame clones, and not every one. D and trimming come from the DNA, and the V and J calls and clone size come from that table. The sample carries roughly 150,000 clones, more than 75% recorded once. Germline V CDR1 and CDR2: SGHTA, FQGNSA. The J segment lost 5 bases and the V segment lost 5 bases, leaving 6 bases of the junction unmatched. The CDR3 is 16 residues long.

The source is a man aged 30 to 39 in good health and CMV-seropositive. The genes are TRBV7-2 and TRBJ2-2; TRBD2 agrees at 12 bases. Sequenced input: PBMCs. The CDR3 sequence: CASSPRTSGNTGELFF. In DNA, the CDR3 is TGTGCCAGCAGCCCTCGGACTAGCGGGAATACCGGGGAGCTGTTTTTT.